Listed below are T cell receptor beta chains from one sample, sequenced in a study of identical twins. TCRdb called the 5' RACE reads again in MiXCR, with one record for every CDR3 protein. The table has 1,800,000 or so distinct CDR3 sequences, less than 40% seen once. Source material: cord blood. Source of these receptors: a newborn girl in good health. Both conserved end residues are part of each CDR3. D genes are given only for firm matches. Rows may omit the clone size; those that give it use once, few, many or a size class.

v_gene: TRBV2
abundance: -
d_gene: -
j_gene: TRBJ2-3
CDR3nt: TGTGCCAGCAGGAAAGCCGGGCCTTCTACGCAGTATTTT
CDR3aa: CASRKAGPSTQYF

v_gene: TRBV7-9
abundance: -
d_gene: TRBD1
j_gene: TRBJ2-7
CDR3nt: TGTTCCAGCAGCTACGACAGGGCCCACGAGCAGTACTTC
CDR3aa: CSSSYDRAHEQYF

v_gene: TRBV7-9
abundance: -
d_gene: -
j_gene: TRBJ1-1
CDR3nt: TGTGCCAGCAGCAGCCCTTCGGGAGCTTTCTTT
CDR3aa: CASSSPSGAFF

v_gene: TRBV27
abundance: -
d_gene: TRBD2
j_gene: TRBJ2-7
CDR3nt: TGTGCCAGCAGTAAATCTAGCGGGCACGAGCAGTACTTC
CDR3aa: CASSKSSGHEQYF

v_gene: TRBV19
abundance: -
d_gene: TRBD1
j_gene: TRBJ2-2
CDR3nt: TGTGCCAGTAGGCAGACAGGGTCGGGCACCGGGGAGCTGTTTTTT
CDR3aa: CASRQTGSGTGELFF

v_gene: TRBV28
abundance: once
d_gene: -
j_gene: TRBJ1-1
CDR3nt: TGTGCCAGCAGTTTATCGCAGGGAGTCACTGAAGCTTTCTTT
CDR3aa: CASSLSQGVTEAFF

v_gene: TRBV7-8
abundance: few
d_gene: -
j_gene: TRBJ1-2
CDR3nt: TGTGCCAGCAGCTTAATTGGCCCGTATGGCTACACCTTC
CDR3aa: CASSLIGPYGYTF

v_gene: TRBV2
abundance: -
d_gene: -
j_gene: TRBJ2-3
CDR3nt: TGTGCCAGCAGTGTTTGGCTACCTGATACGCAGTATTTT
CDR3aa: CASSVWLPDTQYF

v_gene: TRBV27
abundance: few
d_gene: -
j_gene: TRBJ2-7
CDR3nt: TGTGCCAGCAGTATAGGCAGGGGCTCCTACGAGCAGTACTTC
CDR3aa: CASSIGRGSYEQYF

v_gene: TRBV5-1
abundance: -
d_gene: -
j_gene: TRBJ1-1
CDR3nt: TGCGCCAGCAGGCAAAACCGACCCGGGCAGGGGTTGGACACTGAAGCTTTCTTT
CDR3aa: CASRQNRPGQGLDTEAFF

v_gene: TRBV4-2
abundance: few
d_gene: -
j_gene: TRBJ1-3
CDR3nt: TGTGCCAGCAGCCAAGACGGTAGGCGGAGCTCTGGAAACACCATATATTTT
CDR3aa: CASSQDGRRSSGNTIYF

v_gene: TRBV7-9
abundance: few
d_gene: TRBD2
j_gene: TRBJ2-4
CDR3nt: TGTGCCAGCAGCTTAGCCCCTAGCGGACCAGCCAAAAACATTCAGTACTTC
CDR3aa: CASSLAPSGPAKNIQYF

v_gene: TRBV18
abundance: -
d_gene: -
j_gene: TRBJ2-3
CDR3nt: TGTGCCAGCTCACCACCGGTCGTGGGCACAGATACGCAGTATTTT
CDR3aa: CASSPPVVGTDTQYF

v_gene: TRBV28
abundance: -
d_gene: -
j_gene: TRBJ1-6
CDR3nt: TGTGCCAGCAGTTTTGGGCGTTATAATTCACCCCTCCACTTT
CDR3aa: CASSFGRYNSPLHF

v_gene: TRBV9
abundance: few
d_gene: TRBD2
j_gene: TRBJ2-3
CDR3nt: TGTGCCAGCAGCGTCGGGACTAGCGGGGGGTTTAGCACAGATACGCAGTATTTT
CDR3aa: CASSVGTSGGFSTDTQYF

v_gene: TRBV20-1
abundance: -
d_gene: TRBD2
j_gene: TRBJ2-7
CDR3nt: TGCAGTGCTAGAGATGGGGGGGATCCCTCCTACGAGCAGTACTTC
CDR3aa: CSARDGGDPSYEQYF

v_gene: TRBV20-1
abundance: few
d_gene: -
j_gene: TRBJ2-2
CDR3nt: TGCAGTGCTAGAGTTTCGACTTCCGGGGAGCTGTTTTTT
CDR3aa: CSARVSTSGELFF

v_gene: TRBV10-3
abundance: few
d_gene: -
j_gene: TRBJ1-2
CDR3nt: TGTGCCATCAGTGAGTCTGAACGGGTCTATGGCTACACCTTC
CDR3aa: CAISESERVYGYTF

v_gene: TRBV9
abundance: -
d_gene: -
j_gene: TRBJ1-4
CDR3nt: TGTGCCAGCAGCGTAGGGGGGGGAGCTGGCGAAAAACTGTTTTTT
CDR3aa: CASSVGGGAGEKLFF

v_gene: TRBV6-4
abundance: -
d_gene: TRBD2
j_gene: TRBJ2-3
CDR3nt: TGTGCCAGCAGTTCCCTAGCGGGAGGGGAAGATACGCAGTATTTT
CDR3aa: CASSSLAGGEDTQYF

v_gene: TRBV6-1
abundance: -
d_gene: -
j_gene: TRBJ2-7
CDR3nt: TGTGCCAGCAGTGAAGCGCCGGGAGCGAATACCTACGAGCAGTACTTC
CDR3aa: CASSEAPGANTYEQYF

v_gene: TRBV12-3/TRBV12-4
abundance: -
d_gene: -
j_gene: TRBJ2-3
CDR3nt: TGTGCCAGCAGTTTATGGGGTCGCGGGACAGGCACAGATACGCAGTATTTT
CDR3aa: CASSLWGRGTGTDTQYF

v_gene: TRBV6-6
abundance: many
d_gene: TRBD2
j_gene: TRBJ2-7
CDR3nt: TGTGCCAGCAGTTACTCTACGGGGGGGACCTACGAGCAGTACTTC
CDR3aa: CASSYSTGGTYEQYF

v_gene: TRBV7-2
abundance: -
d_gene: TRBD2
j_gene: TRBJ2-5
CDR3nt: TGTGCCAGCAGCTTAGGCGGGGGGGCACTGGAGACCCAGTACTTC
CDR3aa: CASSLGGGALETQYF

v_gene: TRBV6-6
abundance: few
d_gene: -
j_gene: TRBJ1-2
CDR3nt: TGTGCCAGCAGTCTACGCGCCAGAGCTTCGGTTAACTATGGCTACACCTTC
CDR3aa: CASSLRARASVNYGYTF

v_gene: TRBV5-1
abundance: -
d_gene: TRBD1
j_gene: TRBJ1-2
CDR3nt: TGCGCCAGCAGCTTTCAGGGGGCTTCAATCTATGGCTACACCTTC
CDR3aa: CASSFQGASIYGYTF

v_gene: TRBV2
abundance: -
d_gene: -
j_gene: TRBJ1-1
CDR3nt: TGTGCCTGCAGTGAAGCGCTGACGGTGAACACTGAAGCTTTCTTT
CDR3aa: CACSEALTVNTEAFF

v_gene: TRBV9
abundance: few
d_gene: -
j_gene: TRBJ2-7
CDR3nt: TGTGCCAGCAGCGTAGCTACTAACTACGAGCAGTACTTC
CDR3aa: CASSVATNYEQYF

v_gene: TRBV12-3/TRBV12-4
abundance: -
d_gene: TRBD1
j_gene: TRBJ2-3
CDR3nt: TGTGCCAGCGGTTTAGGTAACAGGGGGCCAGATACGCAGTATTTT
CDR3aa: CASGLGNRGPDTQYF

v_gene: TRBV7-9
abundance: -
d_gene: -
j_gene: TRBJ2-7
CDR3nt: TGTGCCAGCAGCTGGGCAGGCTACTCCTGCGAGCAGTACTTC
CDR3aa: CASSWAGYSCEQYF

v_gene: TRBV20-1
abundance: -
d_gene: TRBD2
j_gene: TRBJ2-1
CDR3nt: TGCAGTGCTAGAGTCGCTAGCGGGGGGATCGACGAGCAGTTCTTC
CDR3aa: CSARVASGGIDEQFF

v_gene: TRBV9
abundance: -
d_gene: TRBD2
j_gene: TRBJ2-3
CDR3nt: TGTGCCAGCAGCGCTAGCGGGTTAGGGTATACGCAGTATTTT
CDR3aa: CASSASGLGYTQYF

v_gene: TRBV7-8
abundance: few
d_gene: TRBD2
j_gene: TRBJ2-1
CDR3nt: TGTGCCAGCAGCTTACTACTAGCGGGACGCGGCAATGAGCAGTTCTTC
CDR3aa: CASSLLLAGRGNEQFF

v_gene: TRBV20-1
abundance: -
d_gene: -
j_gene: TRBJ1-5
CDR3nt: TGCAGTGCTAGAGAGGGGAGCAGCAATCAGCCCCAGCATTTT
CDR3aa: CSAREGSSNQPQHF

v_gene: TRBV9
abundance: -
d_gene: -
j_gene: TRBJ2-1
CDR3nt: TGTGCCAGCACCCTGTGGCCCGATGAGCAGTTCTTC
CDR3aa: CASTLWPDEQFF

v_gene: TRBV20-1
abundance: -
d_gene: TRBD1
j_gene: TRBJ2-3
CDR3nt: TGCAGTGCTGAACCCAGGGACAGGGGCACAGATACGCAGTATTTT
CDR3aa: CSAEPRDRGTDTQYF

v_gene: TRBV27
abundance: -
d_gene: -
j_gene: TRBJ2-3
CDR3nt: TGTGCCAGCGGTTTCCGCGGTGAAAGGGGGCAGTATTTT
CDR3aa: CASGFRGERGQYF